These 27 T cell receptor beta chains were all obtained from the same sample, sequenced in a study of blood T cell repertoires in COVID-19. Produced via immunoSEQ multiplex PCR; TCRdb's table is partial and in-frame only. The table shows tens of thousands of clones, with approximately 80% occurring only once. Sequences were obtained from peripheral blood. The source of these receptors is a man aged 65 to 85 with acute or convalescent COVID-19.

The gene calls are TRBV4-3 and TRBJ2-3; D not resolved. The CDR3 runs to 15 residues. CDR1 is LGHNA, CDR2 YSLEER, per germline. V lost 0 bases and J lost 7, with 14 bases in between. CDR3 protein: CASSQDRTRQYTQYF. DNA of the CDR3: TGCGCCAGCAGCCAAGATCGAACCCGCCAGTATACGCAGTATTTT.

V gene TRBV6-5 combines with J gene TRBJ2-7; 7 nucleotides align to TRBD2. The trim removed 8 bases at V and 1 base at J, leaving 5 bases unmatched. Germline CDR1 is MNHEY and CDR2 is SVGAGI. The CDR3 covers 13 residues. Here the CDR3 DNA reads TGTGCCAGCGGACTAGACGGTTCCTACGAGCAGTACTTC. Protein sequence: CASGLDGSYEQYF.

The sample holds a few counts of this clone. The chain is built from TRBV19 and TRBJ1-5; no clear D. This CDR3 has 12 residues. V was pared by 7 bases and J by 4 bases, with 8 bases between. Germline CDR1 and CDR2: LNHDA and SQIVND (reference sequence). CDR3 nucleotides: TGTGCCAGTAATAGTGTAAATCAGCCCCAGCATTTT. Translation: CASNSVNQPQHF.

This clone came up once. This chain uses TRBV3-1 (or the pseudogene TRBV3-2) with TRBJ1-1; the D is unclear. Germline values: CDR1 LGHDT, CDR2 YNNKEL (reference sequence). V lost 4 bases, J lost 7 bases, and 10 bases lay in between. This CDR3 comprises 12 residues. The CDR3 sequence: CASSRERVEAFF. CDR3 in DNA: TGTGCCAGCAGCCGGGAGAGGGTTGAAGCTTTCTTT.

CDR3 protein: CASSFRGGLGETQYF. The CDR3 DNA sequence: TGTGCCAGCAGTTTCCGGGGGGGCCTCGGGGAGACCCAGTACTTC. The chain combines TRBV6-5 with TRBJ2-5, with 8 nucleotides matching TRBD2. The junction had 9 bases not matched to a gene; V was cut back by 4 bases and J by 5 bases. Germline V lookup: CDR1 MNHEY, CDR2 SVGAGI. This CDR3 contains 15 residues.

The CDR3 region is CSVRPVGRGDTQYF. The CDR3 DNA is TGCAGCGTGAGGCCGGTGGGCAGGGGAGATACGCAGTATTTT. This chain joins TRBV29-1 and TRBJ2-3; maybe TRBD1 (6 bases). Trimming removed 6 bases at V and 5 bases at J, with 18 bases between. The CDR3 totals 14 residues. The germline CDR1 and CDR2 sequences are SQVTM and ANQGSEA.

This chain links TRBV30 with TRBJ2-2; a possible D gene is TRBD1 (5 bases). CDR1 is GTSNPN, CDR2 SVGIG, per germline (reference sequence). The V end lost 2 bases, the J end lost 0 bases, and 13 bases lay between the germline ends. CDR3 length: 16 amino acids. CDR3 amino acids: CAWSLFQGANTGELFF. The CDR3, as DNA: TGTGCCTGGAGTTTATTTCAGGGCGCGAACACCGGGGAGCTGTTTTTT.

V usage is TRBV27 and J usage is TRBJ2-1; no definite D call. This CDR3 has 15 amino acids. Per germline, CDR1 MNHEY and CDR2 SMNVEV (reference sequence). Trimming left V 4 bases short and J 2 bases short, with 12 bases between. The CDR3, as DNA: TGTGCCAGCAGTTCAGGTGGGTGGACCTACAATGAGCAGTTCTTC. This translates into CASSSGGWTYNEQFF.

The CDR3 loop is CASSLDGEAYEQYF. CDR3 DNA sequence: TGTGCCAGCAGCCTAGATGGGGAGGCCTACGAGCAGTACTTC. V and J are TRBV28 and TRBJ2-7, with a tentative D call TRBD2 (6 bases). Germline CDR1 and CDR2: MDHEN and SYDVKM. V gave up 6 bases and J gave up 2 bases, with 14 bases separating them. This CDR3 region has 14 residues. Using reference TRBV28 and TRBJ2-7 for the parts outside the CDR3, the full variable domain is DVKVTQSSRYLVKRTGEKVFLECVQDMDHENMFWYRQDPGLGLRLIYFSYDVKMKEKGDIPEGYSVSREKKERFSLILESASTNQTSMYLCASSLDGEAYEQYFGPGTRLTVT.

The chain recombines TRBV5-1 with TRBJ2-5; 7 bases fit TRBD2. Germline CDR1 is SGHRS and CDR2 is YFSETQ. This CDR3 has 15 amino acids. Trimming removed 0 bases from V and 3 bases from J; junction bases left unmatched: 5. In DNA, the CDR3 is TGCGCCAGCAGCTTGGCCATGGGGAGGGAAGAGACCCAGTACTTC. Protein product: CASSLAMGREETQYF.

CDR3: CASREGGGNQPQHF. CDR3 sequence (DNA): TGTGCCAGTAGGGAAGGGGGCGGCAATCAGCCCCAGCATTTT. This rearrangement joins TRBV19 to TRBJ1-5; 7 bases align to TRBD1. Losses at the gene ends were 6 bases for V and 2 bases for J; bases not matched to a gene: 4. The CDR3 consists of 14 residues. CDR1 is LNHDA, CDR2 SQIVND, per germline (reference sequence).

The V gene is TRBV7-2, the J gene TRBJ2-1; TRBD2 matches at 13 bases. CDR1 and CDR2 (germline): SGHTA, FQGNSA. The CDR3 runs to 22 residues. The junction had 14 bases not matched to a gene; V was cut back by 0 bases and J by 0 bases. The CDR3 coding sequence is TGTGCCAGCAGCTTAGCCATACCGGGACTAGCGGGAACCGCCCACTCCTACAATGAGCAGTTCTTC. Its protein is CASSLAIPGLAGTAHSYNEQFF.

The rearrangement uses TRBV30 and TRBJ2-1; 11 nucleotides agree with TRBD2. Germline loops: CDR1 GTSNPN, CDR2 SVGIG (reference sequence). The junction had 5 bases not matched to a gene; V was cut back by 7 bases and J by 3 bases. CDR3 size: 14 residues. CDR3 nucleotide sequence: TGTGCCTACAAACTAGCGGGGGACTACAATGAGCAGTTCTTC. Translated: CAYKLAGDYNEQFF.

The genes are TRBV5-1 and TRBJ2-7; 11 bases match TRBD2. This CDR3 is built from 17 residues. V lost 0 bases to trimming and J lost 2 bases; unmatched junction nucleotides: 7. Germline lookup yields CDR1 SGHRS and CDR2 YFSETQ. The CDR3 reads CASSLGPSGGPTYEQYF. CDR3 coding DNA: TGCGCCAGCAGCTTGGGGCCTAGCGGGGGGCCAACCTACGAGCAGTACTTC.

This clone was seen only once. The chain couples TRBV7-2 to TRBJ2-3, with no clear D. CDR1 SGHTA and CDR2 FQGNSA come from the germline V gene. Trimming cost V 5 bases and J 0 bases, with 3 bases left between them. The CDR3 covers 12 residues. The CDR3 region has the DNA TGTGCCAGCAGCCCAAGCACAGATACGCAGTATTTT. The encoded protein is CASSPSTDTQYF.

This clone has only one observation. The V call is TRBV30, the J call TRBJ2-5, with TRBD2 matching over 15 bases. This CDR3 is 16 amino acids long. J lost 5 bases, V lost 2 bases, and 6 bases had no gene match. Germline CDR1 is GTSNPN and CDR2 is SVGIG (reference sequence). CDR3 residues: CAWSPAGTSGRETQYF. In DNA form, the CDR3 reads TGTGCCTGGAGTCCCGCCGGGACTAGCGGGAGGGAGACCCAGTACTTC.

The chain couples TRBV13 to TRBJ1-2; 7 nucleotides agree with TRBD1. CDR3 length equals 15 residues. Germline V gene sequence: CDR1 PRHDT, CDR2 FYEKMQ (reference sequence). V lost 5 bases and J lost 8; bases outside the gene matches: 14. The CDR3 DNA sequence: TGTGCCAGCAGCCTGGACACAGGGGAGGAGGGAGGCTACACCTTC. This encodes CASSLDTGEEGGYTF. Using reference TRBV13 and TRBJ1-2 for the parts outside the CDR3, the full variable domain is AAGVIQSPRHLIKEKRETATLKCYPIPRHDTVYWYQQGPGQDPQFLISFYEKMQSDKGSIPDRFSAQQFSDYHSELNMSSLELGDSALYFCASSLDTGEEGGYTFGSGTRLTVV.

The chain couples TRBV6-5 to TRBJ2-5; 9 positions agree with TRBD2. This CDR3 spans 15 amino acids. J was trimmed by 2 bases and V by 7 bases; bases with no gene match: 8. Per germline, CDR1 MNHEY and CDR2 SVGAGI. The CDR3, as DNA: TGTGCCAGCACCCAGGGGCGGGGGGGGCAAGAGACCCAGTACTTC. Translating gives CASTQGRGGQETQYF.

The V and J genes are TRBV4-3 and TRBJ1-4; D is unresolved. Germline CDR1 LGHNA, CDR2 YSLEER. Trimming took 0 bases from V and 10 from J, leaving 9 bases between them. The CDR3 spans 13 residues. The CDR3 is CASSQDRGGKLFF. CDR3 nucleotides: TGCGCCAGCAGCCAAGACCGGGGTGGAAAACTGTTTTTT.

V is TRBV2 and J is TRBJ2-1, with 7 bases fitting TRBD2. Unmatched junction bases numbered 12, after V lost 5 bases and J lost 2 bases. The CDR3 extends over 17 amino acids. Germline V gives CDR1 SNHLY, CDR2 FYNNEI. The CDR3 loop reads CASSSSVGGGPYNEQFF. The CDR3 DNA is TGTGCCAGCAGTTCCTCGGTGGGGGGGGGACCCTACAATGAGCAGTTCTTC.

This sequence joins TRBV6-5 and TRBJ1-5, with D unresolved. Trimming pared 6 bases from V and 0 bases from J, leaving 6 bases between. The V gene's germline CDR1 is MNHEY and CDR2 SVGAGI. This CDR3 spans 13 amino acids. The CDR3 sequence is CASRANSNQPQHF. In DNA form, the CDR3 reads TGTGCCAGCAGGGCCAATAGCAATCAGCCCCAGCATTTT.

The chain links TRBV13 to TRBJ2-4; 8 bases agree with TRBD1. Per germline, CDR1 PRHDT and CDR2 FYEKMQ (reference sequence). V trimming: 4 bases; J trimming: 2 bases; junction bases outside the gene matches: 7. The CDR3 has 16 residues. As DNA, the CDR3 is TGTGCCAGCAGCTCGTGGACAGGGAGGTCCAAAAACATTCAGTACTTC. This gives the protein CASSSWTGRSKNIQYF.

The V call is TRBV29-1, the J call TRBJ1-1; D may be TRBD1 (5 bases). The CDR3 contains 15 residues. V shed 2 bases and J shed 1 base, with 14 bases lying between them. Germline CDR1 SQVTM, CDR2 ANQGSEA. The CDR3 sequence: CSVEMDRGRNTEAFF. The CDR3 DNA reads as TGCAGCGTTGAAATGGATAGGGGTAGGAACACTGAAGCTTTCTTT.

The chain couples TRBV7-2 to TRBJ2-7; the match to TRBD1 covers 10 bases. The CDR3 runs to 14 residues. After removal of 5 bases from V and 7 bases from J, the junction contained 8 bases not matched to a gene. Germline V gives CDR1 SGHTA, CDR2 FQGNSA. CDR3 sequence: CASSPPGQGREQYF. CDR3 nucleotide sequence: TGTGCCAGCAGCCCCCCGGGACAGGGGAGGGAGCAGTACTTC.

The chain combines TRBV6-5 with TRBJ1-1, with TRBD1 matching 8 bases. This CDR3 has 14 amino acids. Germline-derived CDR1 and CDR2 are MNHEY and SVGAGI. The V segment lost 7 bases and the J segment 0 bases; nucleotides outside the gene matches: 4. The CDR3: CASKQGDMNTEAFF. The CDR3 bases are TGTGCCAGCAAACAGGGGGATATGAACACTGAAGCTTTCTTT.

This clone was detected only a few times. The chain links TRBV7-6 to TRBJ2-4; D gene uncertain. This CDR3 region has 18 residues. CDR1 is SGHVS, CDR2 FNYEAQ, per germline. V lost 5 bases, J lost 2 bases, and 22 bases lay in between. CDR3 coding DNA: TGTGCCAGCAGCAACCAAACCGACCTAGTGAGAACCAAAAACATTCAGTACTTC. Protein: CASSNQTDLVRTKNIQYF.

This clone was observed a single time. The chain links TRBV5-6 to TRBJ1-5; TRBD1 matches 9 bases. V shed 0 bases and J 5 bases; nucleotides not matched to a gene: 3. The CDR3 consists of 15 residues. Germline-derived CDR1 and CDR2 are SGHDT and YYEEEE. DNA of the CDR3: TGTGCCAGCAGCTTGGGGGGGACAGGGCATCAGCCCCAGCATTTT. Translation: CASSLGGTGHQPQHF. Using reference TRBV5-6 and TRBJ1-5 for the parts outside the CDR3, the full variable domain is DAGVTQSPTHLIKTRGQQVTLRCSPKSGHDTVSWYQQALGQGPQFIFQYYEEEERQRGNFPDRFSGHQFPNYSSELNVNALLLGDSALYLCASSLGGTGHQPQHFGDGTRLSIL.